This entry lists 13 T cell receptor beta chains sequenced from one sample in a study of blood T cell repertoires in COVID-19. TCRdb's table, derived via immunoSEQ multiplex PCR, lists solely in-frame clones and lacks some. The sample lists tens of thousands of clones; roughly 79% were seen once. Sequencing was performed on peripheral blood. These TCRs come from a man older than 75 with acute or convalescent COVID-19.

The genes are TRBV5-8 and TRBJ1-1; 9 bases are shared with TRBD1. Germline CDR1 reads SGHTS; CDR2 reads YDEGEE. There are 14 residues in the CDR3. Trimming at V came to 6 bases and at J to 4 bases, leaving 7 bases not matched to a gene. CDR3 nucleotides: TGTGCCAGCAACAGGGGGCGAGGGTTCACTGAAGCTTTCTTT. This encodes CASNRGRGFTEAFF.

The chain carries TRBV27 and TRBJ2-2; 8 positions match TRBD1. The CDR3 runs 17 residues. V was pared by 4 bases and J by 7 bases, with 14 bases of the junction left unmatched. Per the germline V gene, CDR1 is MNHEY and CDR2 is SMNVEV (reference sequence). CDR3 bases: TGTGCCAGCAGTTCGACTCCGCGGACAGGGAGGAGCGGGGAGCTGTTTTTT. This translates into CASSSTPRTGRSGELFF.

Points on this clone: Because the CDR3's place on the DNA is in doubt, the DNA is left out and the CDR3 is given as listed by TCRdb. The chain has TRBV9 and TRBJ1-1; the table's D call, TRBD1, has no DNA check behind it. CDR1 is SGDLS and CDR2 is YYNGEE in the germline V gene. The CDR3 extends over 14 residues, inclusive of both ends. Here the CDR3 reads CASSVAAGNTETFF.

The CDR3 is CASSEGGQGATEAFF. Here the CDR3 DNA reads TGTGCCAGCAGCGAGGGGGGACAGGGGGCGACTGAAGCTTTCTTT. The chain couples TRBV28 to TRBJ1-1, with TRBD1 matching over 12 bases. Germline assignment: CDR1 MDHEN and CDR2 SYDVKM. The CDR3 sequence is 15 residues long. J was trimmed by 5 bases and V by 6 bases; bases with no gene match: 7.

The CDR3 DNA is TGTGCCACCAGCAGATTAGGGACAGACTATGGCTACACCTTC. It is translated as CATSRLGTDYGYTF. The chain joins TRBV15 to TRBJ1-2, with 7 bases that match TRBD1. The germline V gene has CDR1 LNHNV and CDR2 YYDKDF (reference sequence). The CDR3 runs to 14 residues. V was clipped by 2 bases and J by 3 bases; unmatched bases: 3.

This clone was observed a handful of times. J is TRBJ2-1 and V is TRBV19, with TRBD1 matching 7 bases. Germline V CDR1 and CDR2: LNHDA, SQIVND (reference sequence). V shed 6 bases and J 0 bases; nucleotides not matched to a gene: 5. The CDR3 is 15 residues long. The CDR3 region has the DNA TGTGCCAGTAGGAGAACAGGGGTCTCCTACAATGAGCAGTTCTTC. Translation: CASRRTGVSYNEQFF. Drawing the rest from reference TRBV19 and TRBJ2-1, the complete variable domain is DGGITQSPKYLFRKEGQNVTLSCEQNLNHDAMYWYRQDPGQGLRLIYYSQIVNDFQKGDIAEGYSVSREKKESFPLTVTSAQKNPTAFYLCASRRTGVSYNEQFFGPGTRLTVL.

J is TRBJ1-1 and V is TRBV7-8; possible D gene TRBD1, 5 bases. V lost 5 bases and J 2 bases, leaving 15 bases between the germline ends. Germline V gives CDR1 SGHVS, CDR2 FQNEAQ. The CDR3 has 15 residues. CDR3 DNA sequence: TGTGCCAGCAGCCGAATCGGGGGAATAAACACTGAAGCTTTCTTT. Amino acid sequence: CASSRIGGINTEAFF.

The CDR3 sequence is CASRGTSGGNTGELFF. In nucleotides, the CDR3 is TGTGCCAGTAGGGGGACTAGCGGGGGAAACACCGGGGAGCTGTTTTTT. V is TRBV19 and J is TRBJ2-2, with 14 nucleotides matching TRBD2. The germline gives CDR1 LNHDA, CDR2 SQIVND (reference sequence). The CDR3 runs to 16 residues. V lost 6 bases and J lost 2; bases outside the gene matches: 2.

The V gene is TRBV5-1, the J gene TRBJ2-2, with D possibly TRBD1 on 6 matching bases. Trimming stripped 3 bases from V and 1 base from J, with 10 bases between. CDR3 length: 15 residues. Germline V gene data show CDR1 as SGHRS and CDR2 as YFSETQ. The CDR3 loop is CASSSPTGNTGELFF. The CDR3 DNA reads TGCGCCAGCAGCTCGCCGACAGGGAACACCGGGGAGCTGTTTTTT.

The gene calls are TRBV5-1 and TRBJ2-1; TRBD2 aligns across 12 bases. Germline loops: CDR1 SGHRS, CDR2 YFSETQ. Trimming removed 3 bases from V and 4 bases from J; junction bases left unmatched: 5. The CDR3 is made up of 16 amino acids. CDR3 bases: TGCGCCAGCAGCTCGGGACTAGCGGGCCAGTACAATGAGCAGTTCTTC. This encodes CASSSGLAGQYNEQFF.

In its sample, this clone was seen a few times. This chain connects TRBV19 to TRBJ2-1, with 9 bases that match TRBD2. V gave up 5 bases and J gave up 0 bases; unmatched junction bases: 5. The length of the CDR3 is 16 residues. CDR1 LNHDA and CDR2 SQIVND come from the germline V gene (reference sequence). The CDR3 nucleotides are TGTGCCAGTAGTTCCGGACTAGCGTTCTCCTACAATGAGCAGTTCTTC. It yields the protein CASSSGLAFSYNEQFF.

The chain uses TRBV30 and TRBJ1-2, with D unresolved. Trimming shortened V by 8 bases and J by 2 bases, and 12 bases separated the two germline ends. Germline CDR1 and CDR2: GTSNPN and SVGIG (reference sequence). This CDR3 contains 12 residues. CDR3 DNA sequence: TGTGCCCGCGACCGGCGGAACTATGGCTACACCTTC. Its translation is CARDRRNYGYTF.

The V gene is TRBV18, the J gene TRBJ1-3; no reliable D call. The length of the CDR3 is 15 residues. CDR1 KGHSH and CDR2 LQKENI come from the germline V gene. The V and J ends lost 3 bases and 0 bases respectively, with 9 bases between them. The CDR3 protein is CASSPTLSSGNTIYF. In nucleotides, the CDR3 is TGTGCCAGCTCACCGACACTCAGCTCTGGAAACACCATATATTTT.